Each of the 4 T cell receptor beta chains below was sequenced from the same sample in a study of naive and memory T cell subsets. An equimolar mix of two oligonucleotides served as the beta constant-region primer for TRBC1 and TRBC2. The ligated cDNA underwent four PCR rounds using SP2 and nested alpha and beta constant-region primers. TCRdb reprocessed the UMI-ligation and nested PCR reads with MiXCR, giving one entry per CDR3 protein. The top ten hold 20% to 25% of the sample, which has 15,000 to 20,000 distinct CDR3 sequences, roughly 10% seen once. Material: central memory CD8+ T cells from blood. These receptors were obtained from a human donor in good health.

This clonotype was detected ten times or more. The rearrangement links TRBV20-1 to TRBJ2-7; 7 positions agree with TRBD2. With 0 bases clipped from V and 2 bases from J, the junction kept 7 bases outside the gene matches. The CDR3 runs 15 residues. Germline loops: CDR1 DFQATT, CDR2 SNEGSKA (reference sequence). CDR3 sequence reads: CSARDTRDYAYEQYF. The DNA of the CDR3 is TGCAGTGCTAGAGATACCCGGGACTACGCCTACGAGCAGTACTTC.

This clonotype turned up a few times. CDR3 residues: CASRDRSSYNEQFF. The CDR3 DNA reads as TGTGCCAGCCGGGACAGGAGCTCCTACAATGAGCAGTTCTTC. This chain joins TRBV27 and TRBJ2-1, with 8 bases aligning to TRBD1. This CDR3 region has 14 residues. V lost 8 bases, J lost 0 bases, and 3 bases stayed unmatched. Germline V gives CDR1 MNHEY, CDR2 SMNVEV (reference sequence).

This clonotype was recorded many times. The V and J genes are TRBV3-1 and TRBJ2-3, with 8 bases that match TRBD1. V dropped 1 base and J dropped 1; count of bases not matched to a gene: 7. Germline values: CDR1 LGHDT, CDR2 YNNKEL (reference sequence). The CDR3 contains 17 residues. The CDR3 DNA reads as TGTGCCAGCAGCCAAGGGGCGACAGGGGACGGCACAGATACGCAGTATTTT. This gives the protein CASSQGATGDGTDTQYF.

Within the sample, this clonotype is medium-sized. This rearrangement joins TRBV7-3 to TRBJ2-7, with a weak D call TRBD2 (7 bases). Germline V gene sequence: CDR1 SGHTA, CDR2 FQGTGA. This CDR3 contains 13 residues. V lost 2 bases and J lost 7, with 12 bases in between. The CDR3 bases are TGTGCCAGCAGCTTAGACGAGGGGGGGGAGCAGTACTTC. This translates into CASSLDEGGEQYF.